The 3 T cell receptor beta chains below come from one sample, sequenced in a study of T cell repertoires in cytomegalovirus infection. MiXCR, run by TCRdb on the reads, gives a single entry per CDR3 protein. The table has 450,000 to 600,000 distinct CDR3 sequences, about 11% seen once; the top ten hold roughly 10%. Input material: PBMCs. The receptor source for this set is a human donor in good health (CMV status not recorded). Some clones in this sample may be carry-over from other donors' samples.

This clonotype was counted at least ten times. This chain links TRBV4-1 with TRBJ2-7, with D uncertain. In germline, CDR1 is MGHRA, CDR2 YSYEKL. The CDR3 sequence is 16 residues long. Trimming left V 5 bases short and J 1 base short, with 18 bases between. The CDR3 loop is CASSNMGRAISYEQYF. In DNA, the CDR3 is TGCGCCAGCAGCAACATGGGTAGGGCCATTTCCTACGAGCAGTACTTC.

This clonotype was counted many times. V gene TRBV27 combines with J gene TRBJ2-1; the D gene could be TRBD1 or TRBD2 (5 bases each). The CDR3 has 15 amino acids. The V end was cut by 5 bases, the J end by 8 bases, with 19 bases between. Germline loops: CDR1 MNHEY, CDR2 SMNVEV (reference sequence). In nucleotides, the CDR3 is TGTGCCAGCAGTCTAGGGGACCGGGCCCTCCATGAGCAGTTCTTC. Amino acids: CASSLGDRALHEQFF.

This clonotype was observed at least ten times. The chain's CDR3 is CASSPPSGRYNEQFF. CDR3 nucleotide sequence: TGTGCCAGCAGCCCCCCTAGCGGACGCTACAATGAGCAGTTCTTC. This chain uses TRBV2 with TRBJ2-1; TRBD2 matches at 7 bases. Unmatched junction bases numbered 8, after V lost 6 bases and J lost 3 bases. The CDR3 has 15 amino acids. Germline V lookup: CDR1 SNHLY, CDR2 FYNNEI. The entire variable domain, with the rest obtained from reference TRBV2 and TRBJ2-1, is as follows: EPEVTQTPSHQVTQMGQEVILRCVPISNHLYFYWYRQILGQKVEFLVSFYNNEISEKSEIFDDQFSVERPDGSNFTLKIRSTKLEDSAMYFCASSPPSGRYNEQFFGPGTRLTVL.